The subject of this entry is one T cell receptor beta chain. What it binds is not known. Profiled with immunoSEQ multiplex PCR; TCRdb holds only in-frame clones, not every one. The data contain 150,000 or so clones, approximately 90% of them seen just once; the ten biggest clones take up less than 3.5%. This entry comes from a study of T cell responses to AZD1222 COVID-19 vaccine. Study-level points and caveats: As reported, nearly half of all spike-specific TCRs target variant regions that are unmutated. Repertoires in all cases were sampled only once the peak T cell response had passed. Females outnumbered males among donors, who were mostly white British; clonal diversity was possibly underestimated.

Germline V gives CDR1 LGHDT, CDR2 YNNKEL (reference sequence). Trimming cost V 1 base and J 6 bases, with 12 bases left between them. This CDR3 comprises 15 residues. The starting material was peripheral blood, obtained on day 0 of AZD1222 vaccination. This sequence joins TRBV3-1 (or the pseudogene TRBV3-2) and TRBJ1-4; D remains unclear. The clonotype was recovered from an adult in good health. CDR3 amino acids: CASSQGMVTHEKLFF. The CDR3 region has the DNA TGTGCCAGCAGCCAAGGCATGGTGACACATGAAAAACTGTTTTTT.